The 23 T cell receptor beta chains reported below all come from one sample, sequenced in a study of blood T cells in healthy people across ages. With a J-beta primer mix and a sample-barcoded 5' primer, a second PCR ran about 6 to 11 cycles. TCRdb itself ran the 5' RACE reads through MiXCR, one entry per CDR3 protein. The sample shows some 1.5 million distinct CDR3 sequences, 35% to 45% of them seen only once. The sequencing sample was made of blood. These receptor sequences come from a woman younger than 35 in good health.

About this clonotype itself: The junction departs from germline at one end; a sequencing error may be responsible. The chain carries TRBV7-8 and TRBJ2-7, with 7 bases fitting TRBD2. Per the germline V gene, CDR1 is SGHVS and CDR2 is FQNEAQ. The CDR3 covers 14 residues. In nucleotides, the CDR3 is TGTACCAGCAGCTTTGCGGGGGACTCCTACGAGCAGTACTTC. Amino acids: CTSSFAGDSYEQYF.

This clonotype was counted only a few times. This rearrangement joins TRBV20-1 to TRBJ2-1; 11 nucleotides line up with TRBD2. The CDR3 totals 17 residues. The germline gives CDR1 DFQATT, CDR2 SNEGSKA (reference sequence). V trimming: 8 bases; J trimming: 4 bases; junction bases outside the gene matches: 16. The CDR3 loop reads CSTTISSGLAVYNEQFF. As DNA, the CDR3 is TGCAGTACCACCATCTCATCGGGACTAGCGGTTTACAATGAGCAGTTCTTC.

The chain recombines TRBV29-1 with TRBJ1-2; TRBD1 agrees at 10 bases. The V segment lost 6 bases and the J segment 6 bases; nucleotides outside the gene matches: 16. CDR3 size: 16 residues. Germline CDR1 is SQVTM and CDR2 is ANQGSEA. In DNA form, the CDR3 reads TGCAGCGTCGGAAACAGGGACAGGGGAGCTGGCGATGGCTACACCTTC. It codes for CSVGNRDRGAGDGYTF.

This clonotype has only a few counts. This sequence joins TRBV12-3 or TRBV12-4 and TRBJ2-3, with D perhaps matching TRBD1 (6 bases). This CDR3 region has 13 residues. The ends were cut back, 3 bases at V and 8 bases at J, with 12 bases in the middle. CDR3 nucleotide sequence: TGTGCCAGCAGTTTTGGGACAACTGGTACGCAGTATTTT. This sequence encodes CASSFGTTGTQYF.

This clonotype was found a few times. The rearrangement uses TRBV5-1 and TRBJ2-5; 7 nucleotides line up with TRBD1. CDR1 is SGHRS and CDR2 is YFSETQ in the germline V gene. Trimming removed 2 bases from V and 5 bases from J; junction bases left unmatched: 6. The CDR3 spans 14 residues. CDR3 DNA sequence: TGCGCCAGCAGCTTCGGCAGGGGGACGGAGACCCAGTACTTC. Its translation is CASSFGRGTETQYF.

In this sample, this clonotype turned up a few times. The chain couples TRBV5-1 to TRBJ2-3, with D hard to call. Trimming removed 2 bases at V and 2 bases at J, with 9 bases between. CDR1 is SGHRS, CDR2 YFSETQ, per germline. The CDR3 runs to 14 residues. As DNA, the CDR3 is TGCGCCAGCAGCTTCACGGATCTCACAGATACGCAGTATTTT. It encodes CASSFTDLTDTQYF. The complete variable domain, with remaining parts taken from reference TRBV5-1 and TRBJ2-3, reads KAGVTQTPRYLIKTRGQQVTLSCSPISGHRSVSWYQQTPGQGLQFLFEYFSETQRNKGNFPGRFSGRQFSNSRSEMNVSTLELGDSALYLCASSFTDLTDTQYFGPGTRLTVL.

V usage is TRBV29-1 and J usage is TRBJ2-6; D not resolved. The CDR3 is made up of 14 amino acids. Trimming left V 4 bases short and J 0 bases short, with 7 bases between. In germline, CDR1 is SQVTM, CDR2 ANQGSEA. Written as DNA, the CDR3 is TGCAGCGTTGTAAGCAACTCTGGGGCCAACGTCCTGACTTTC. Protein: CSVVSNSGANVLTF.

This clonotype was detected many times. The chain has TRBV10-3 and TRBJ1-2; 8 nucleotides align to TRBD1. This CDR3 is 14 amino acids long. Germline V gene data show CDR1 as ENHRY and CDR2 as SYGVKD. V dropped 3 bases and J dropped 4; count of bases not matched to a gene: 4. CDR3 nucleotide sequence: TGTGCCATCAGTGATAGGACAGGGAGCTATGGCTACACCTTC. It specifies CAISDRTGSYGYTF.

On this clonotype: A clone one base away is much larger, so this may be a read error. The genes are TRBV29-1 and TRBJ2-5, with D possibly TRBD2 on 5 matching bases. Trimming removed 2 bases at V and 11 bases at J, with 18 bases between. CDR1 SQVTM and CDR2 ANQGSEA come from the germline V gene. The length of the CDR3 is 13 residues. CDR3 DNA sequence: TGCAGCGTTGAATTAGCGACATACAATGAGCAGTACTTC. Its protein product is CSVELATYNEQYF. Based on the CDR3 plus reference TRBV29-1 and TRBJ2-5, the full variable domain is SAVISQKPSRDICQRGTSLTIQCQVDSQVTMMFWYRQQPGQSLTLIATANQGSEATYESGFVIDKFPISRPNLTFSTLTVSNMSPEDSSIYLCSVELATYNEQYFGPGTRLLVL.

A few counts support this clonotype. This chain uses TRBV7-9 with TRBJ1-2; 8 bases fit TRBD1. The CDR3 has 14 amino acids. Germline CDR1 reads SEHNR; CDR2 reads FQNEAQ (reference sequence). J was trimmed by 8 bases and V by 1 base; bases with no gene match: 6. CDR3 coding DNA: TGTGCCAGCAGCTTAGTGGACAGGGCCTCGGGCTACACCTTC. Translating it yields CASSLVDRASGYTF.

In nucleotides, the CDR3 is TGTGCCAGCAGTGTTAGCGGGGGCTTTTTCACAGATACGCAGTATTTT. Its translation: CASSVSGGFFTDTQYF. The V and J genes are TRBV6-1 and TRBJ2-3, with 9 bases lining up with TRBD2. Trimming cost V 4 bases and J 2 bases; bases outside gene matches: 7. The CDR3 is 16 amino acids. The V gene's germline CDR1 is MNHNS and CDR2 SASEGT.

This clonotype was seen more than once but under ten times. The chain carries TRBV20-1 and TRBJ2-3, with a weak D call TRBD2 (5 bases). V shed 6 bases and J shed 7 bases, with 23 bases lying between them. Germline V CDR1 and CDR2: DFQATT, SNEGSKA (reference sequence). The length of the CDR3 is 15 residues. The CDR3 DNA follows: TGCAGTGCCAACAGCCCGGACCGAAGCGGAAATACGCAGTATTTT. It translates to CSANSPDRSGNTQYF.

Notes on this clonotype: This clone may be a read error of a much larger clone one base away. This chain connects TRBV29-1 to TRBJ2-3; the D is unclear. Germline lookup yields CDR1 SQVTM and CDR2 ANQGSEA. The CDR3 totals 14 residues. CDR3: CGVEGLAGTDTQYF. CDR3 nucleotide sequence: TGCGGCGTTGAAGGGCTGGCAGGCACAGATACGCAGTATTTT.

The chain's CDR3 is CASSQDTAVGSPLHF. The CDR3 bases are TGCGCCAGCAGCCAAGATACAGCGGTAGGGTCACCCCTCCACTTT. V is TRBV4-1 and J is TRBJ1-6, with unresolved D. Trimming pared 0 bases from V and 10 bases from J, leaving 13 bases between. From germline, CDR1 is MGHRA and CDR2 YSYEKL. CDR3 length equals 15 residues.

The chain combines TRBV27 with TRBJ2-1, with TRBD1 matching over 10 bases. Unmatched junction bases numbered 5, after V lost 5 bases and J lost 4 bases. The CDR3 runs 15 residues. Germline V gene sequence: CDR1 MNHEY, CDR2 SMNVEV (reference sequence). The CDR3 bases are TGTGCCAGCAGTGACCGGGACAGGGGATACAATGAGCAGTTCTTC. It yields the protein CASSDRDRGYNEQFF.

This clonotype was seen a few times. The rearrangement uses TRBV28 and TRBJ1-4; D is ambiguous. CDR1 MDHEN and CDR2 SYDVKM come from the germline V gene. The germline V and J ends were trimmed by 10 bases and 0 bases, with 9 bases remaining between them. CDR3 length: 13 amino acids. In nucleotides, the CDR3 is TGTGCCATCAAAGTGTCAACTAATGAAAAACTGTTTTTT. Its translation is CAIKVSTNEKLFF.

This chain connects TRBV10-3 to TRBJ2-1, with 11 bases aligning to TRBD1. The J call may be in error: the DNA end matches TRBJ2-7 better. CDR1 and CDR2 from the germline V gene are ENHRY and SYGVKD. The CDR3 totals 15 residues. The chain's CDR3 is CAISSGTGGYNEQYF. CDR3 nucleotide sequence: TGTGCCATCAGTTCCGGGACAGGGGGTTACAATGAGCAGTACTTC.

Worth noting for this clonotype: An end of the junction does not agree with germline; a read error may underlie this. The rearrangement links TRBV4-3 to TRBJ2-7; D is undetermined. CDR3 length: 13 residues. Germline CDR1 and CDR2: LGHNA and YSLEER. The DNA of the CDR3 is TGCGCCAGCGGCCAAGACCATCCTTACGAGCAGTACTTC. This codes for CASGQDHPYEQYF.

V gene TRBV4-3 combines with J gene TRBJ2-1, with D uncertain. The J call is uncertain, as TRBJ2-7 better fits the DNA end. The CDR3 extends over 14 amino acids. The germline V gene has CDR1 LGHNA and CDR2 YSLEER. CDR3 loop: CASSQPGSYNEQYF. The CDR3 region has the DNA TGCGCCAGCAGCCAACCGGGCTCCTACAATGAGCAGTACTTC.

The V call is TRBV27, the J call TRBJ2-4; D remains unclear. The length of the CDR3 is 17 residues. Germline CDR1 reads MNHEY; CDR2 reads SMNVEV (reference sequence). Trimming pared 11 bases from V and 0 bases from J, leaving 23 bases between. The CDR3 region is CALLGRGSRLAKNIQYF. The DNA of the CDR3 is TGTGCCCTGCTCGGCCGAGGCAGCCGACTAGCCAAAAACATTCAGTACTTC.

As to this clonotype: One end of the junction fails to match germline, which may point to a read error. The chain links TRBV20-1 to TRBJ2-1; TRBD2 might be the D (6 bases). The CDR3 runs to 12 residues. Per germline, CDR1 DFQATT and CDR2 SNEGSKA (reference sequence). CDR3 DNA sequence: TGCAGTGCTACGACTAGATACAGTGAGCAGTTCTTC. It specifies CSATTRYSEQFF.

V usage is TRBV2 and J usage is TRBJ2-1; tentative D call: TRBD2 (5 bases). The CDR3 loop spans 12 amino acids. Germline values: CDR1 SNHLY, CDR2 FYNNEI. Trimming removed 4 bases from V and 13 bases from J, with 14 bases in between. This CDR3 reads CASSGSRETQFF. CDR3 DNA sequence: TGTGCCAGCAGTGGTTCAAGGGAGACCCAGTTCTTC.

The CDR3 here is CASRTTRLVSDTQYF. The CDR3 DNA is TGTGCCAGCAGAACGACTAGGTTGGTGTCGGATACGCAGTATTTT. V gene TRBV6-1 combines with J gene TRBJ2-3, with a weak D call TRBD2 (6 bases). Germline assignment: CDR1 MNHNS and CDR2 SASEGT. V shed 6 bases and J shed 6 bases, with 19 bases lying between them. This CDR3 is 15 amino acids long.